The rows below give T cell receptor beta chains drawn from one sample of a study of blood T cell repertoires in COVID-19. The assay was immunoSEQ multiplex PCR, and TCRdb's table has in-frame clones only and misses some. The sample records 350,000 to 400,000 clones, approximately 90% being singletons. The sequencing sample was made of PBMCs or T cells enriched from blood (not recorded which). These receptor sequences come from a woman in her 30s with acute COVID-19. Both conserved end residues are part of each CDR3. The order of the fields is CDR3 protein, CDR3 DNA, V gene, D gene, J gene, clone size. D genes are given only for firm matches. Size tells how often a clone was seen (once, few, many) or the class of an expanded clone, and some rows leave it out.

cdr3_aa: CASSRETGGKTEAFF
cdr3_nt: TGTGCCAGCAGCAGGGAGACAGGGGGAAAAACTGAAGCTTTCTTT
v_call: TRBV7-9
d_call: TRBD1
j_call: TRBJ1-1
clone_size: -

cdr3_aa: CASSRDRGLEETQYF
cdr3_nt: TGTGCCAGCAGCCGCGACAGGGGGCTTGAGGAGACCCAGTACTTC
v_call: TRBV7-9
d_call: TRBD1
j_call: TRBJ2-5
clone_size: once

cdr3_aa: CASSTGGVGNTIYF
cdr3_nt: TGTGCCAGCTCAACAGGGGGCGTTGGAAACACCATATATTTT
v_call: TRBV18
d_call: TRBD1
j_call: TRBJ1-3
clone_size: -

cdr3_aa: CASGPLSDTQYF
cdr3_nt: TGTGCCAGCGGCCCTCTTAGCGATACGCAGTATTTT
v_call: TRBV2
d_call: -
j_call: TRBJ2-3
clone_size: -

cdr3_aa: CASSLAGSYEQYF
cdr3_nt: TGTGCCAGCAGCTTAGCCGGGAGCTACGAGCAGTACTTC
v_call: TRBV7-9
d_call: -
j_call: TRBJ2-7
clone_size: -

cdr3_aa: CASSTRDRNQPQHF
cdr3_nt: TGTGCCAGCAGCACCCGGGACAGAAATCAGCCCCAGCATTTT
v_call: TRBV11-2
d_call: TRBD1
j_call: TRBJ1-5
clone_size: -

cdr3_aa: CASSVGDGTNEYF
cdr3_nt: -
v_call: TRBV9
d_call: -
j_call: TRBJ2-7
clone_size: -

cdr3_aa: CASSLAASGGAYEQYF
cdr3_nt: TGTGCCAGCAGCTTAGCGGCTAGCGGGGGTGCCTACGAGCAGTACTTC
v_call: TRBV7-2
d_call: TRBD2
j_call: TRBJ2-7
clone_size: -

cdr3_aa: CASSFDSYEQYF
cdr3_nt: TGCGCCAGCAGCTTCGACAGCTACGAGCAGTACTTC
v_call: TRBV5-1
d_call: -
j_call: TRBJ2-7
clone_size: -

cdr3_aa: CASSLSDTLNTEAFF
cdr3_nt: TGTGCCAGCTCACTTTCTGACACGTTGAACACTGAAGCTTTCTTT
v_call: TRBV18
d_call: -
j_call: TRBJ1-1
clone_size: -

cdr3_aa: CASSPSGDRSYEQYF
cdr3_nt: TGTGCCAGCAGCCCCTCGGGGGACCGCTCCTACGAGCAGTACTTC
v_call: TRBV9
d_call: -
j_call: TRBJ2-7
clone_size: -

cdr3_aa: CASSLGQGGTDTQYF
cdr3_nt: TGTGCCAGTAGCTTAGGACAGGGGGGCACAGATACGCAGTATTTT
v_call: TRBV19
d_call: TRBD1
j_call: TRBJ2-3
clone_size: -

cdr3_aa: CASSPGQGPYEQYF
cdr3_nt: TGTGCCAGCAGCCCGGGACAGGGCCCCTACGAGCAGTACTTC
v_call: TRBV11-2
d_call: TRBD1
j_call: TRBJ2-7
clone_size: -

cdr3_aa: CAWSRDSGYEQYF
cdr3_nt: TGTGCCTGGAGCCGGGACAGCGGCTACGAGCAGTACTTC
v_call: TRBV30
d_call: TRBD1
j_call: TRBJ2-7
clone_size: -

cdr3_aa: CASRLGQGGTDTQYF
cdr3_nt: TGTGCCAGCAGGCTGGGACAGGGGGGCACAGATACGCAGTATTTT
v_call: TRBV2
d_call: TRBD1
j_call: TRBJ2-3
clone_size: -

cdr3_aa: CASSVTSGGAFTDTQYF
cdr3_nt: TGTGCCAGCAGCGTGACTAGCGGGGGGGCGTTCACAGATACGCAGTATTTT
v_call: TRBV5-6
d_call: TRBD2
j_call: TRBJ2-3
clone_size: -

cdr3_aa: CASSRDPRGMNTEAFF
cdr3_nt: TGTGCCAGCAGCAGAGACCCCAGGGGAATGAACACTGAAGCTTTCTTT
v_call: TRBV5-4
d_call: -
j_call: TRBJ1-1
clone_size: -

cdr3_aa: CASVLIVGQDGYTF
cdr3_nt: TGTGCCAGCGTACTTATCGTGGGGCAGGACGGCTACACCTTC
v_call: TRBV6-5
d_call: -
j_call: TRBJ1-2
clone_size: -

cdr3_aa: CASSLVSGWNSPLHF
cdr3_nt: TGTGCCAGCAGCTTAGTTTCAGGCTGGAATTCACCCCTCCACTTT
v_call: TRBV7-8
d_call: -
j_call: TRBJ1-6
clone_size: -

cdr3_aa: CASSHVAGVPWKDTQYF
cdr3_nt: TGCGCCAGCAGCCATGTAGCGGGGGTCCCCTGGAAAGATACGCAGTATTTT
v_call: TRBV4-3
d_call: TRBD2
j_call: TRBJ2-3
clone_size: -

cdr3_aa: CASRLGGRVDGYTF
cdr3_nt: TGTGCAAGTCGCTTAGGCGGCAGGGTGGATGGCTACACCTTC
v_call: TRBV12-2
d_call: -
j_call: TRBJ1-2
clone_size: -

cdr3_aa: CASSEGLMNTEAFF
cdr3_nt: TGTGCCAGCAGCGAGGGACTGATGAACACTGAAGCTTTCTTT
v_call: TRBV5-8
d_call: -
j_call: TRBJ1-1
clone_size: -

cdr3_aa: CASSQVNFPGYTF
cdr3_nt: TGCGCCAGCAGCCAAGTTAACTTTCCTGGCTACACCTTC
v_call: TRBV4-1
d_call: -
j_call: TRBJ1-2
clone_size: -

cdr3_aa: CASSLTGMDTIYF
cdr3_nt: TGCGCCAGCAGCTTGACAGGGATGGACACCATATATTTT
v_call: TRBV5-1
d_call: -
j_call: TRBJ1-3
clone_size: -

cdr3_aa: CASSLRTASNTGELFF
cdr3_nt: TGTGCCAGCAGCTTAAGGACTGCTTCGAACACCGGGGAGCTGTTTTTT
v_call: TRBV7-2
d_call: -
j_call: TRBJ2-2
clone_size: -

cdr3_aa: CASSLAAGPYEQYF
cdr3_nt: TGTGCCAGCAGCTTAGCGGCGGGGCCTTACGAGCAGTACTTC
v_call: TRBV7-9
d_call: -
j_call: TRBJ2-7
clone_size: -

cdr3_aa: CASSQAGYEQYF
cdr3_nt: TGTGCCAGCAGCCAGGCAGGCTACGAGCAGTACTTC
v_call: TRBV3-1/TRBV3-2
d_call: -
j_call: TRBJ2-7
clone_size: -

cdr3_aa: CASSLEFWGEKLFF
cdr3_nt: TGTGCCAGCAGCTTAGAGTTCTGGGGCGAAAAACTGTTTTTT
v_call: TRBV7-9
d_call: -
j_call: TRBJ1-4
clone_size: -

cdr3_aa: CASSPGPLASGNTIYF
cdr3_nt: TGTGCCAGCAGTCCGGGACCACTAGCCTCTGGAAACACCATATATTTT
v_call: TRBV27
d_call: -
j_call: TRBJ1-3
clone_size: -

cdr3_aa: CASSQSGTNYGYTF
cdr3_nt: TGTGCCAGCAGCCAAAGCGGTACTAACTATGGCTACACCTTC
v_call: TRBV14
d_call: -
j_call: TRBJ1-2
clone_size: -

cdr3_aa: CASSYSGFNSPLHF
cdr3_nt: TGTGCCAGCAGTTATTCAGGGTTCAATTCACCCCTCCACTTT
v_call: TRBV6-5
d_call: -
j_call: TRBJ1-6
clone_size: -

cdr3_aa: CASSQEGRGKNYGYTF
cdr3_nt: TGCGCCAGCAGCCAAGAGGGAAGGGGGAAAAACTATGGCTACACCTTC
v_call: TRBV4-1
d_call: -
j_call: TRBJ1-2
clone_size: once

cdr3_aa: CAWSSGTGGSEKLFF
cdr3_nt: TGTGCCTGGAGTTCCGGGACAGGGGGGTCTGAAAAACTGTTTTTT
v_call: TRBV30
d_call: TRBD1
j_call: TRBJ1-4
clone_size: -

cdr3_aa: CASSEGFLEAFF
cdr3_nt: TGTGCCAGCAGTGAAGGTTTCCTAGAAGCTTTCTTT
v_call: TRBV2
d_call: -
j_call: TRBJ1-1
clone_size: -

cdr3_aa: CASSSRQGSSTDTQYF
cdr3_nt: TGTGCCAGCAGCTCCCGACAGGGGTCAAGCACAGATACGCAGTATTTT
v_call: TRBV7-2
d_call: TRBD1
j_call: TRBJ2-3
clone_size: once

cdr3_aa: CASSKGLAGGEQFF
cdr3_nt: TGTGCCAGCAGCAAGGGACTAGCGGGGGGTGAGCAGTTCTTC
v_call: TRBV11-2
d_call: TRBD2
j_call: TRBJ2-1
clone_size: -